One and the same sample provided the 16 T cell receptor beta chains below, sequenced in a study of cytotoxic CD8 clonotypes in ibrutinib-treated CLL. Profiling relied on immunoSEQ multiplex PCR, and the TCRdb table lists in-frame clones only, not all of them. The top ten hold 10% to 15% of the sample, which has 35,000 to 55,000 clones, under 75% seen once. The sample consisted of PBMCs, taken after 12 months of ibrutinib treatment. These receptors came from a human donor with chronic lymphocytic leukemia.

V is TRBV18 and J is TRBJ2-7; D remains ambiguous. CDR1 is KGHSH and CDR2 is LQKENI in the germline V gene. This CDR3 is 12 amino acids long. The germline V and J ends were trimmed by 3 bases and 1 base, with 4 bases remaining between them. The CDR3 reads CASSPRSYEQYF. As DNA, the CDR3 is TGTGCCAGCTCACCTAGGTCCTACGAGCAGTACTTC.

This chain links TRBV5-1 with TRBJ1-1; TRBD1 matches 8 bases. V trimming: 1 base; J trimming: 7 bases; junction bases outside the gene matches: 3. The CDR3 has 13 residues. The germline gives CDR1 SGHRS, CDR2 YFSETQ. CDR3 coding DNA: TGCGCCAGCAGCTTGACAGGGGGTAATGAAGCTTTCTTT. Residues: CASSLTGGNEAFF.

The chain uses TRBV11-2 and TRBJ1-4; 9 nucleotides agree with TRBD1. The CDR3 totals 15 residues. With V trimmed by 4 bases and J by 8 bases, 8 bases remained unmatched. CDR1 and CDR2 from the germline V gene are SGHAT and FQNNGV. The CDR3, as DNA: TGTGCCAGCAGCTCTAGACAGGGGGGCTACGAAAAACTGTTTTTT. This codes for CASSSRQGGYEKLFF.

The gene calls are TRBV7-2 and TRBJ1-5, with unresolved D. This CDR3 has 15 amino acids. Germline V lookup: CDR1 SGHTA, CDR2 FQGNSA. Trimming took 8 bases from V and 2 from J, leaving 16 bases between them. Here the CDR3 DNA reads TGTGCCAGCTCGAGAGAGGGTTTATGCAATCAGCCCCAGCATTTT. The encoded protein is CASSREGLCNQPQHF. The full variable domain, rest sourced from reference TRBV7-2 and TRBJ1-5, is GAGVSQSPSNKVTEKGKDVELRCDPISGHTALYWYRQSLGQGLEFLIYFQGNSAPDKSGLPSDRFSAERTGGSVSTLTIQRTQQEDSAVYLCASSREGLCNQPQHFGDGTRLSIL.

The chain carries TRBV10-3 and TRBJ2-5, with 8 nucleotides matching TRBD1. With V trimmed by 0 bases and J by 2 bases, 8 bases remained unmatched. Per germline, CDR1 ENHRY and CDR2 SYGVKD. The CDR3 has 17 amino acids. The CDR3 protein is CAISESLDRVTQETQYF. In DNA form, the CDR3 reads TGTGCCATCAGTGAGTCGTTGGACAGGGTCACTCAAGAGACCCAGTACTTC.

The CDR3 loop reads CASSERLRDEQFF. The DNA for the CDR3 is TGTGCCAGCAGTGAGAGATTGCGAGATGAGCAGTTCTTC. The chain combines TRBV2 with TRBJ2-1; D remains unclear. The CDR3 length is 13 residues. With 3 bases removed from V and 8 bases from J, the gap between germline ends came to 11 bases. The germline gives CDR1 SNHLY, CDR2 FYNNEI.

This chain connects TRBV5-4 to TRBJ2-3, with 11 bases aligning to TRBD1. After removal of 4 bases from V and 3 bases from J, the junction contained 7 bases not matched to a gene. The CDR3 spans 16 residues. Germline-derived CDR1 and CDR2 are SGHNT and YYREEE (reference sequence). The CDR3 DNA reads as TGTGCCAGCAGCCGACCGGGACAGGGGGTTACAGATACGCAGTATTTT. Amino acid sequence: CASSRPGQGVTDTQYF.

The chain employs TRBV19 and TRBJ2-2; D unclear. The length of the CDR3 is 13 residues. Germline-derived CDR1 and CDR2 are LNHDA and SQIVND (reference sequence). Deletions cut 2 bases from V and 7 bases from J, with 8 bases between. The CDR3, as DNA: TGTGCCAGTAGTATAAAGGGAATCGGGGAGCTGTTTTTT. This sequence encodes CASSIKGIGELFF.

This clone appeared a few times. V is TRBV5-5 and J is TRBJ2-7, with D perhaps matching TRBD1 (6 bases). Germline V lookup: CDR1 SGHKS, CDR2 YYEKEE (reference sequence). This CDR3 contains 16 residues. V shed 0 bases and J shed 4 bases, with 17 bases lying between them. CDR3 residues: CASSLGDRSQGYEQYF. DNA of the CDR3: TGTGCCAGCAGCTTGGGCGACAGGAGTCAAGGTTACGAGCAGTACTTC.

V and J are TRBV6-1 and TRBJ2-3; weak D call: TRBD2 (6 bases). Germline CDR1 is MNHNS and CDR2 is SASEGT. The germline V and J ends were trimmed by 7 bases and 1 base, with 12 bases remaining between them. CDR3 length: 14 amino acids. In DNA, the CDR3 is TGTGCCAGCACTGGGAGGTTGGGCACAGATACGCAGTATTTT. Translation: CASTGRLGTDTQYF.

The CDR3 bases are TGCAGCGTTTTCTCCGGGACTAGAGGAAATGAGCAGTTCTTC. Amino acids: CSVFSGTRGNEQFF. The rearrangement joins TRBV29-1 to TRBJ2-1; 8 bases are shared with TRBD2. With 5 bases clipped from V and 7 bases from J, the junction kept 10 bases outside the gene matches. The CDR3 loop spans 14 amino acids. Germline V CDR1 and CDR2: SQVTM, ANQGSEA.

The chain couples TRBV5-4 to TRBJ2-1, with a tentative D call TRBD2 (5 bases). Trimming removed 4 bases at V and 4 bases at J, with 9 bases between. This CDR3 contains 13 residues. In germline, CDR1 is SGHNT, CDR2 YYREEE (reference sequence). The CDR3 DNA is TGTGCCAGCAGCACGGACTTGTACAATGAGCAGTTCTTC. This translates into CASSTDLYNEQFF.

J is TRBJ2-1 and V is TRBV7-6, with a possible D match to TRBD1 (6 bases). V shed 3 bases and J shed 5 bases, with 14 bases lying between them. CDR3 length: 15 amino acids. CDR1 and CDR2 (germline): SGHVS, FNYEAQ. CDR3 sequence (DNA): TGTGCCAGCAGCTTCCAGACAGGACAAGACAATGAGCAGTTCTTC. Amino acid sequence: CASSFQTGQDNEQFF.

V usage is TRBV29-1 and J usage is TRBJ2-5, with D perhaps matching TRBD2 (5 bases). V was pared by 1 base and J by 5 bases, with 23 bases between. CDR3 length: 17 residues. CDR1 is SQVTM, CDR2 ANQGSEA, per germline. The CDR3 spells CSVEGERMNFRGETQYF. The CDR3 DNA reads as TGCAGCGTTGAAGGGGAACGGATGAACTTCCGAGGGGAGACCCAGTACTTC.

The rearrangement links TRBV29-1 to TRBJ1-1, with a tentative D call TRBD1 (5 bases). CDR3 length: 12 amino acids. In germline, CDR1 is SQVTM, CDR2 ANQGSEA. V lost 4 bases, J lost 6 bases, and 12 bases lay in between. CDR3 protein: CSVGWGEAEAFF. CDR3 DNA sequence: TGCAGCGTTGGTTGGGGGGAGGCTGAAGCTTTCTTT.

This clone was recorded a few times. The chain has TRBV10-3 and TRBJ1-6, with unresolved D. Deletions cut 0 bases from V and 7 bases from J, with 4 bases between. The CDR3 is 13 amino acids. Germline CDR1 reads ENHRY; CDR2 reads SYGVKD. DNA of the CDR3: TGTGCCATCAGTGAGTCCAGGAATTCACCCCTCCACTTT. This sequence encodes CAISESRNSPLHF.